This record looks at one TCR beta chain sequence and its context. The germline CDR1 and CDR2 sequences are MGHRA and YSYEKL. CDR3 length: 15 amino acids. Losses at the gene ends were 4 bases for V and 5 bases for J; bases not matched to a gene: 9. The data were taken from a study of cytomegalovirus exposure and HLA in healthy donors. It was with 60 Vbeta and 13 Jbeta primers that the PCR ran. The assay was immunoSEQ multiplex PCR, and TCRdb's table has in-frame clones only and misses some. This table has roughly 52,000 clones, less than 70% appearing once. Material for sequencing was PBMCs. The V and J genes are TRBV4-1 and TRBJ1-1; 8 nucleotides agree with TRBD1. The sequence derives from a human donor in good health. CDR3 residues: CASSRRTGRETEAFF. The CDR3 region has the DNA TGCGCCAGCAGCCGGCGGACAGGGCGGGAGACTGAAGCTTTCTTT.